This T cell receptor beta chain originates from a study of OX40 agonist ivuxolimab in advanced cancers. Generated by immunoSEQ multiplex PCR, the TCRdb table keeps only in-frame clones and is missing some. This table holds tens of thousands of clones, more than 80% found once. V lost 4 bases and J 7 bases, leaving 11 bases between the germline ends. This CDR3 contains 13 residues. Germline V gene sequence: CDR1 MNHEY, CDR2 SMNVEV (reference sequence). The sequence was obtained from an adult with an advanced solid tumor such as melanoma, head and neck, liver or kidney cancer. Specimen: CD4+ or CD8+ T cells sorted from blood, collected in a trial of the OX40 agonist ivuxolimab. The chain employs TRBV27 and TRBJ1-5; no firm D call. In DNA form, the CDR3 reads TGTGCCAGCAGTTCCGCCAGTTCACAGCCCCAGCATTTT. Protein: CASSSASSQPQHF.